The 3 T cell receptor beta chains presented below share a single source sample, sequenced in a study of early T cells in non-severe SARS-CoV-2 infection. TCRdb analysed the 5' RACE reads with MiXCR anew, one entry per CDR3 protein. The table has approximately 32,000 distinct CDR3 sequences, about 5% seen once. Specimen: whole blood. The receptors derive from an adult who was a healthcare worker with PCR-confirmed SARS-CoV-2 infection or an uninfected control (not recorded which).

This clonotype was seen repeatedly, ten times or more. The chain couples TRBV4-2 to TRBJ2-2; 7 bases line up with TRBD2. The V segment lost 0 bases and the J segment 7 bases; nucleotides outside the gene matches: 8. The CDR3 consists of 16 residues. Germline-derived CDR1 and CDR2 are LGHNA and YNFKEQ. The CDR3 loop reads CASSQEPGLSIGELFF. The CDR3 coding sequence is TGTGCCAGCAGCCAAGAGCCGGGACTATCAATCGGGGAGCTGTTTTTT.

This clonotype was observed at least ten times. This chain's CDR3 is CASSPTGGGPYEQYF. DNA for the CDR3: TGCGCCAGCAGCCCCACAGGTGGGGGGCCCTACGAGCAGTACTTC. V is TRBV10-2 and J is TRBJ2-7; TRBD1 or TRBD2 may be the D gene (6 bases each). Trimming removed 6 bases at V and 2 bases at J, with 17 bases between. The CDR3 is made up of 15 amino acids. CDR1 is WSHSY and CDR2 is SAAADI in the germline V gene.

This clonotype showed up many times. The chain employs TRBV7-3 and TRBJ2-3; D not resolved. CDR1 is SGHTA, CDR2 FQGTGA, per germline. The CDR3 is made up of 13 amino acids. Between the trimmed V and J ends, which lost 0 bases and 4 bases, there was a span of 5 bases. The CDR3 coding sequence is TGTGCCAGCAGCTTAACGTGGCCAGATACGCAGTATTTT. Its protein is CASSLTWPDTQYF.